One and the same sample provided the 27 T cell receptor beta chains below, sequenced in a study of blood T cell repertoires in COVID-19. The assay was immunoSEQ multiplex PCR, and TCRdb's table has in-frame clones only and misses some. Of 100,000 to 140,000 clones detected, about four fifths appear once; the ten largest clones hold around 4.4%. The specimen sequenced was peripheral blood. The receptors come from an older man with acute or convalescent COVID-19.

CDR3 coding DNA: TGTGCCAGCAGCCAAGAATGGACAGGGGGCGGGGAGACCCAGTACTTC. Its protein product is CASSQEWTGGGETQYF. This chain connects TRBV3-1 (or the pseudogene TRBV3-2) to TRBJ2-5, with 11 bases aligning to TRBD1. The CDR3 is made up of 16 amino acids. Losses at the gene ends were 0 bases for V and 5 bases for J; bases not matched to a gene: 5. Germline V lookup: CDR1 LGHDT, CDR2 YNNKEL (reference sequence).

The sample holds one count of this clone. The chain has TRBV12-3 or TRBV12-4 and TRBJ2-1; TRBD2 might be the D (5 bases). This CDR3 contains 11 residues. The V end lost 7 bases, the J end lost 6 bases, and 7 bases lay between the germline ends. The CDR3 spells CASTRGNEQFF. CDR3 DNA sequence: TGTGCCAGCACCCGGGGCAATGAGCAGTTCTTC.

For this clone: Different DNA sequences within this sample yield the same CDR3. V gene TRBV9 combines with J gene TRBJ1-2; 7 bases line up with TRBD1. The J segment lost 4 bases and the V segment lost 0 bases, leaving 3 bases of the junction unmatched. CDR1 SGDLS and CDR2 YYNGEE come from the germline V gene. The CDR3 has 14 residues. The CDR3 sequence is CASSVGQGTYGYTF. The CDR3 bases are TGTGCCAGCAGCGTAGGACAGGGAACCTATGGCTACACCTTC.

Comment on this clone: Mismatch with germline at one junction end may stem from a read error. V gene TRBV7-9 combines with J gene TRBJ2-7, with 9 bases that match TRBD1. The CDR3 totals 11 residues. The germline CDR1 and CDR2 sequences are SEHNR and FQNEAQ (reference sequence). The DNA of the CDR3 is TGTGCCAGCAGCTTAGATGGGACAGGGAACTTC. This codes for CASSLDGTGNF.

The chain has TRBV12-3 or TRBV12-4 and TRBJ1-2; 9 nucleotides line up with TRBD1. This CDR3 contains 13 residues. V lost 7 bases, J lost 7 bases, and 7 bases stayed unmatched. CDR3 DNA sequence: TGTGCCAGCACCTTGGAGACAGGGGGTGGCTACACCTTC. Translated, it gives CASTLETGGGYTF.

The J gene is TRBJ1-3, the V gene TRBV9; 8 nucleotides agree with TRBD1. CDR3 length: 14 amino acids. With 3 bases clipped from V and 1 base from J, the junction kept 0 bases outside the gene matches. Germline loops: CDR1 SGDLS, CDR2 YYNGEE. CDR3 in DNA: TGTGCCAGCAGCGGACAGGGGTCTGGAAACACCATATATTTT. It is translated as CASSGQGSGNTIYF. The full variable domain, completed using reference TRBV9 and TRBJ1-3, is DSGVTQTPKHLITATGQRVTLRCSPRSGDLSVYWYQQSLDQGLQFLIQYYNGEERAKGNILERFSAQQFPDLHSELNLSSLELGDSALYFCASSGQGSGNTIYFGEGSWLTVV.

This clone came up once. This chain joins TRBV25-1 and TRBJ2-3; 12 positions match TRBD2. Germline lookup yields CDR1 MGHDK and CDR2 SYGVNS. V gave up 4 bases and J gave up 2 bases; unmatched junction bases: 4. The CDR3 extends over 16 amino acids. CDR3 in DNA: TGTGCCAGCAGTGCTACTAGCGGGGGGCCCACAGATACGCAGTATTTT. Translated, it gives CASSATSGGPTDTQYF. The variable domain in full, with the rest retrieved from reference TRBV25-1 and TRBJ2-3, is EADIYQTPRYLVIGTGKKITLECSQTMGHDKMYWYQQDPGMELHLIHYSYGVNSTEKGDLSSESTVSRIRTEHFPLTLESARPSHTSQYLCASSATSGGPTDTQYFGPGTRLTVL.

The CDR3 spells CASRRGQGAAGELFF. CDR3 DNA sequence: TGTGCCAGCAGACGGGGACAGGGGGCAGCCGGGGAGCTGTTTTTT. This sequence joins TRBV6-5 and TRBJ2-2; 12 bases fit TRBD1. CDR1 and CDR2 (germline): MNHEY, SVGAGI. The V gene end was trimmed by 6 bases and the J gene end by 6 bases; junction bases not matched to a gene: 5. The CDR3 totals 15 residues.

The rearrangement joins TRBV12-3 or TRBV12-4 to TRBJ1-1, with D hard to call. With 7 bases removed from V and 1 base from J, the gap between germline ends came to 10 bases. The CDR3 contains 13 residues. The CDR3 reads CASTDGRNTEAFF. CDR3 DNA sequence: TGTGCCAGCACAGATGGCAGGAACACTGAAGCTTTCTTT.

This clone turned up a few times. The CDR3 loop reads CASSQDSREQFF. The DNA for the CDR3 is TGTGCCAGCAGCCAAGATAGTCGTGAGCAGTTCTTC. The chain combines TRBV4-2 with TRBJ2-1; D uncertain. The CDR3 is 12 residues long. Germline CDR1 reads LGHNA; CDR2 reads YNFKEQ. The V end was cut by 0 bases, the J end by 9 bases, with 6 bases between.

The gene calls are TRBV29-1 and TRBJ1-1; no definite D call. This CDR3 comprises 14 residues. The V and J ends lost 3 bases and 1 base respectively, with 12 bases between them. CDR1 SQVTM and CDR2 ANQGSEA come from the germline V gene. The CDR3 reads CSVDGIVTNTEAFF. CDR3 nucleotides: TGCAGCGTTGATGGTATAGTTACGAACACTGAAGCTTTCTTT.

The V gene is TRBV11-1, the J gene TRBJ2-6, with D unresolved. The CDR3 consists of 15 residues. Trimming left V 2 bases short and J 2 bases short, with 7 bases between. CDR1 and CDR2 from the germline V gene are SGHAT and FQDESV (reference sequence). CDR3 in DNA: TGTGCCAGCAGCTTACGTACTCCTGGGGCCAACGTCCTGACTTTC. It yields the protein CASSLRTPGANVLTF.

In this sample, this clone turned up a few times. CDR3 DNA: TGTGCCAGCAGCTTGACTAGCGGGGCCCGAGGGGAACAGTTCTTC. The encoded protein is CASSLTSGARGEQFF. The chain employs TRBV7-9 and TRBJ2-1; TRBD2 matches 11 bases. J lost 13 bases, V lost 3 bases, and 11 bases had no gene match. The CDR3 has 15 residues. Germline-derived CDR1 and CDR2 are SEHNR and FQNEAQ (reference sequence).

For the CDR3, the DNA is TGTGCCAGCAGTGTGGCGGGGAACACTGAAGCTTTCTTT. Its protein is CASSVAGNTEAFF. The chain carries TRBV7-3 and TRBJ1-1; D uncertain. From germline, CDR1 is SGHTA and CDR2 FQGTGA. There are 13 residues in the CDR3. V lost 6 bases and J 1 base, leaving 9 bases between the germline ends.

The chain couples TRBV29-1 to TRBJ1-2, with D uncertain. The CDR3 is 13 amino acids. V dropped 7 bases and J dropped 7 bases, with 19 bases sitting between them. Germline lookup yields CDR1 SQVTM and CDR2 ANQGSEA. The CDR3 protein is CSATTGSDLGYTF. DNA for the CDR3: TGCAGCGCGACGACCGGGTCTGACCTTGGCTACACCTTC.

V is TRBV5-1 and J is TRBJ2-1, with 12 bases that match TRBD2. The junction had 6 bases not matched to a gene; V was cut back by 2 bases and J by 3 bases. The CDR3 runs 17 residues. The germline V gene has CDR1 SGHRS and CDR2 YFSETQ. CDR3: CASSFGTSGRLYNEQFF. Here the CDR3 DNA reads TGCGCCAGCAGCTTCGGGACTAGCGGGCGTCTCTACAATGAGCAGTTCTTC.

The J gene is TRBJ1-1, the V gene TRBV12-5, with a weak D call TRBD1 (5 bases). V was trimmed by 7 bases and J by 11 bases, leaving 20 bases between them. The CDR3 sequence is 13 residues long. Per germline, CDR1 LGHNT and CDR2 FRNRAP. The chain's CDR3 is CASAPGGDRAAFF. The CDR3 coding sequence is TGTGCTAGTGCCCCCGGAGGGGATCGGGCGGCTTTCTTT.

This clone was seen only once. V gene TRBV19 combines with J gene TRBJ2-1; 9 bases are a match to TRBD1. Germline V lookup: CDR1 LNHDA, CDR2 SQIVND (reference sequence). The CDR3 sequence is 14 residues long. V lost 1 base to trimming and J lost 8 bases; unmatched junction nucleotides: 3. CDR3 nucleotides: TGTGCCAGTAGTATAGGACAGGGGGTCGATGAGCAGTTCTTC. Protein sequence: CASSIGQGVDEQFF.

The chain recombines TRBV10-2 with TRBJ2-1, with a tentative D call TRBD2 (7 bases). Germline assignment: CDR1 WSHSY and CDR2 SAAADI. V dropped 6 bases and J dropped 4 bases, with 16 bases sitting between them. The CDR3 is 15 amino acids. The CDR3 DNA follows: TGCGCCAGCAGATCCTCAGGGGAGGGGTACAATGAGCAGTTCTTC. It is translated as CASRSSGEGYNEQFF.

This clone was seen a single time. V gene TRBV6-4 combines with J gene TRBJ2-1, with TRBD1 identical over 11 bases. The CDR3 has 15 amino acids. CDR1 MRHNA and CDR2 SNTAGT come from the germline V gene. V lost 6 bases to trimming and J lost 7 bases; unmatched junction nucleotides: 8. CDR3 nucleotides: TGTGCCAGCAGCCTCGGACAGGGGGCAGTGAATGAGCAGTTCTTC. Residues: CASSLGQGAVNEQFF.

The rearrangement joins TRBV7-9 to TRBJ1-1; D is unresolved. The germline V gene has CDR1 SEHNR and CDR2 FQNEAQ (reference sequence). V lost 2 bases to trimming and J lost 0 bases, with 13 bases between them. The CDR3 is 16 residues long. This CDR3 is CASSLNPLLMNTEAFF. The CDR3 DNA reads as TGTGCCAGCAGCTTAAACCCACTGCTGATGAACACTGAAGCTTTCTTT.

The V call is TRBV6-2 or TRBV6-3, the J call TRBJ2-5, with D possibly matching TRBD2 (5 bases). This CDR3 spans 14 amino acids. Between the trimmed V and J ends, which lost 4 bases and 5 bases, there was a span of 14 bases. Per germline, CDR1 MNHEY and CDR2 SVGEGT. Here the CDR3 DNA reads TGTGCCAGCAGTTCCCCCCCCGGCGGGGAGACCCAGTACTTC. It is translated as CASSSPPGGETQYF.

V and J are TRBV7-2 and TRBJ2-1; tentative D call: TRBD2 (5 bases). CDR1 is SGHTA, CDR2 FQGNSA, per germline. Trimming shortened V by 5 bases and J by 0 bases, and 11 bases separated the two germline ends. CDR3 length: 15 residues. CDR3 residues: CASSTDWSSYNEQFF. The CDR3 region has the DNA TGTGCCAGCAGCACGGACTGGAGCTCCTACAATGAGCAGTTCTTC.

CDR3 residues: CASSPGFINQPQHF. In DNA form, the CDR3 reads TGTGCCAGCAGTCCAGGGTTCATCAATCAGCCCCAGCATTTT. J is TRBJ1-5 and V is TRBV2, with a tentative D call TRBD1 (5 bases). Germline V gene sequence: CDR1 SNHLY, CDR2 FYNNEI. The CDR3 has 14 amino acids. The V end lost 5 bases, the J end lost 3 bases, and 11 bases lay between the germline ends. The entire variable domain, with the rest obtained from reference TRBV2 and TRBJ1-5, is as follows: EPEVTQTPSHQVTQMGQEVILRCVPISNHLYFYWYRQILGQKVEFLVSFYNNEISEKSEIFDDQFSVERPDGSNFTLKIRSTKLEDSAMYFCASSPGFINQPQHFGDGTRLSIL.

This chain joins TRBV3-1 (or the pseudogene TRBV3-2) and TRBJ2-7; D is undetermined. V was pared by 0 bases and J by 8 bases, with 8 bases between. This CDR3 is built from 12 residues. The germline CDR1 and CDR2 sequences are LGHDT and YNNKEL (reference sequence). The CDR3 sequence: CASSQDRTKQYF. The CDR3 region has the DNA TGTGCCAGCAGCCAAGATCGAACAAAGCAGTACTTC.

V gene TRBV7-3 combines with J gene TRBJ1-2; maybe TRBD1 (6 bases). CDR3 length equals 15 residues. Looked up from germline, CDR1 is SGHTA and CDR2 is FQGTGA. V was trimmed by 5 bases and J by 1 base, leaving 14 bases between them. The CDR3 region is CASSPRGTYNYGYTF. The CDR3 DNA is TGTGCCAGCAGCCCAAGAGGGACATATAACTATGGCTACACCTTC.

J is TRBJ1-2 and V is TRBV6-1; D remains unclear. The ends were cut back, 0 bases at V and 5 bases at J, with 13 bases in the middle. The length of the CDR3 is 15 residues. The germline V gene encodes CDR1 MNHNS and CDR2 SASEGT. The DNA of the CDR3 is TGTGCCAGCAGTGAAGCTAAAGCAGGCGGGTATGGCTACACCTTC. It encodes CASSEAKAGGYGYTF.